This T cell receptor beta chain is drawn from a study of technical replicates of blood from several donors. The repertoire was sequenced with immunoSEQ multiplex PCR; TCRdb's copy has only in-frame clones and lacks some. The table includes roughly 79,000 clones, about 92% detected once. CDR1 and CDR2 from the germline V gene are SGHAT and FQNNGV. Losses at the gene ends were 5 bases for V and 6 bases for J; bases not matched to a gene: 3. The CDR3 contains 13 residues. The TCR sequence derives from a human donor in good health. Sequenced: T cells isolated from PBMCs. The chain recombines TRBV11-2 with TRBJ2-2, with 7 bases fitting TRBD2. The CDR3 DNA sequence: TGTGCCAGCAGCCCAACTAGCGCCGGGGAGCTGTTTTTT. Its protein product is CASSPTSAGELFF.